Many counts were recorded for the clone carrying this TCR beta chain. Its specificity is not known. The sample originates from a study of T cells in Graves' hyperthyroidism and ophthalmopathy. Findings and limits, study-wide: A 13 V-J model separated ophthalmopathy from stable hyperthyroidism.

There are 13 residues in the CDR3. CDR1 SGHDT and CDR2 YYEEEE come from the germline V gene. With 0 bases removed from V and 1 base from J, the gap between germline ends came to 5 bases. TCR beta CDR3 regions were amplified from RNA transcripts. An initial round of RT-PCR targeting the TCR CDR3 relied on the HTBI primer set. MiXCR, applied by TCRdb to the multiplex PCR reads, yields one record per CDR3 protein. The profile covers roughly 720,000 distinct CDR3 sequences, with 17% appearing a single time and about 16% taken by the ten largest. The chain couples TRBV5-6 to TRBJ2-7, with D uncertain. The sequencing sample was made of blood. The receptor's source is a man aged 50 to 59 with Graves' hyperthyroidism. The CDR3 DNA reads as TGTGCCAGCAGCTTGGTAAGGTCCTACGAGCAGTACTTC. Protein sequence: CASSLVRSYEQYF.